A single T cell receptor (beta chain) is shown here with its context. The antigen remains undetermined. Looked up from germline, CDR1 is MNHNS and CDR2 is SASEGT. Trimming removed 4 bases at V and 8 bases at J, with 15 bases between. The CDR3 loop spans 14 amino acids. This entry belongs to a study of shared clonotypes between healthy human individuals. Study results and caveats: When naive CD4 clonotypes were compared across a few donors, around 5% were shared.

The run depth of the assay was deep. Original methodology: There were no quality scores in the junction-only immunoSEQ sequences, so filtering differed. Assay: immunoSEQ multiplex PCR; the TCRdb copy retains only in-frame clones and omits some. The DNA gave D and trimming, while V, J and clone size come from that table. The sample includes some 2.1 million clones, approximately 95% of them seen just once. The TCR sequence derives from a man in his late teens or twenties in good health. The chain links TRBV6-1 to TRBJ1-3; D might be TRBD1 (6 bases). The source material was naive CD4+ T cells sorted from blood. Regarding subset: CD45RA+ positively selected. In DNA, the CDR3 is TGTGCCAGCAGTGTGGAACAGGGTGTAGACACCATATATTTT. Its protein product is CASSVEQGVDTIYF.